What follows are 17 T cell receptor beta chains derived from one specimen sequenced in a study of beta chain features in type 1 diabetes. Of the isolated RNA, all was reverse transcribed, and so the sequenced material was expressed TCRB transcripts. Method: immunoSEQ multiplex PCR; TCRdb's copy keeps in-frame clones and lacks some. The sample holds fewer than 25,000 clones; roughly 69% are singletons and the top ten take 2% to 2.5%. Source material: Tregs from blood. Every receptor here comes from a woman between 40 and 50 years old in good health.

The gene calls are TRBV7-2 and TRBJ2-3; TRBD1 agrees at 11 bases. CDR1 is SGHTA and CDR2 is FQGNSA in the germline V gene. The CDR3 contains 16 residues. Trimming removed 1 base from V and 6 bases from J; junction bases left unmatched: 6. The CDR3: CASSLDGQGAIDTQYF. In nucleotides, the CDR3 is TGTGCCAGCAGCTTAGATGGACAGGGGGCCATCGATACGCAGTATTTT.

Only a few counts were recorded for this clone. The rearrangement joins TRBV6-1 to TRBJ1-4; 7 nucleotides align to TRBD1. CDR1 and CDR2 from the germline V gene are MNHNS and SASEGT. J gave up 7 bases and V 10 bases, and 9 bases lay outside the gene matches. The CDR3 length is 13 residues. In nucleotides, the CDR3 is TGTGCCACCGAGACAGGGTCTAGTGAAAAACTGTTTTTT. It is translated as CATETGSSEKLFF.

This clone was counted between two and nine times. This chain uses TRBV7-9 with TRBJ2-3; a possible D gene is TRBD1 (5 bases). The length of the CDR3 is 15 residues. Germline V gene sequence: CDR1 SEHNR, CDR2 FQNEAQ (reference sequence). Trimming pared 4 bases from V and 2 bases from J, leaving 13 bases between. The CDR3 coding sequence is TGTGCCAGCAGCTCGGACATTCGCCTCACAGATACGCAGTATTTT. Protein product: CASSSDIRLTDTQYF.

V usage is TRBV28 and J usage is TRBJ1-4; no clear D. Germline V lookup: CDR1 MDHEN, CDR2 SYDVKM. V was shortened by 6 bases and J by 8 bases, with 10 bases between the two germline ends. The CDR3 runs to 12 residues. The CDR3 DNA reads TGTGCCAGCAGACCGGGTGGGGAAAAACTGTTTTTT. Its protein is CASRPGGEKLFF.

This clone was detected only a few times. The chain is built from TRBV14 and TRBJ1-1; 7 nucleotides line up with TRBD1. The CDR3 has 11 amino acids. CDR1 is SGHDN, CDR2 FVKESK, per germline. V dropped 3 bases and J dropped 12; count of bases not matched to a gene: 4. CDR3 residues: CASSHDRATFF. Here the CDR3 DNA reads TGTGCCAGCAGCCACGACAGGGCAACTTTCTTT. Looking up the rest from reference TRBV14 and TRBJ1-1 gives the full variable domain: EAGVTQFPSHSVIEKGQTVTLRCDPISGHDNLYWYRRVMGKEIKFLLHFVKESKQDESGMPNNRFLAERTGGTYSTLKVQPAELEDSGVYFCASSHDRATFFGQGTRLTVV.

The chain couples TRBV19 to TRBJ1-6, with a weak D call TRBD1 (5 bases). V was trimmed by 6 bases and J by 9 bases, leaving 18 bases between them. The CDR3 totals 15 residues. CDR1 is LNHDA, CDR2 SQIVND, per germline (reference sequence). CDR3 sequence: CASSSGEGVSSPLHF. DNA of the CDR3: TGTGCCAGTAGCTCAGGAGAAGGGGTGAGTTCACCCCTCCACTTT. Complete variable domain (other parts from reference TRBV19 and TRBJ1-6): DGGITQSPKYLFRKEGQNVTLSCEQNLNHDAMYWYRQDPGQGLRLIYYSQIVNDFQKGDIAEGYSVSREKKESFPLTVTSAQKNPTAFYLCASSSGEGVSSPLHFGNGTRLTVT.

V and J are TRBV11-2 and TRBJ1-3; D is unclear. The V end lost 2 bases, the J end lost 3 bases, and 5 bases lay between the germline ends. The CDR3 extends over 13 amino acids. Germline CDR1 and CDR2: SGHAT and FQNNGV. The CDR3 here is CASSLSSGNTIYF. The CDR3 DNA reads TGTGCCAGCAGCTTATCCAGTGGAAACACCATATATTTT.

This clone appeared once. The J gene is TRBJ1-2, the V gene TRBV19; D call uncertain. This CDR3 contains 10 residues. V was trimmed by 10 bases and J by 7 bases, leaving 10 bases between them. Germline lookup yields CDR1 LNHDA and CDR2 SQIVND (reference sequence). The CDR3 loop is CATGSGGYTF. The CDR3 DNA reads TGTGCCACCGGCTCGGGTGGCTACACCTTC.

The V call is TRBV5-1, the J call TRBJ2-5; 15 positions match TRBD2. The CDR3 is 15 residues long. V gave up 0 bases and J gave up 9 bases; unmatched junction bases: 3. Germline CDR1 and CDR2: SGHRS and YFSETQ. The CDR3 DNA is TGCGCCAGCAGCTTGGACGGACTAGCGGGAGGGGCCCAGTACTTC. Amino acid sequence: CASSLDGLAGGAQYF.

The chain recombines TRBV5-4 with TRBJ2-3; 8 positions agree with TRBD2. V lost 3 bases, J lost 4 bases, and 10 bases stayed unmatched. CDR1 is SGHNT, CDR2 YYREEE, per germline (reference sequence). CDR3 length: 16 residues. The CDR3 DNA reads as TGTGCCAGCAGCTCAATGGGACTAGATCGCGCAGATACGCAGTATTTT. Amino acid sequence: CASSSMGLDRADTQYF. The variable domain in full, completed from reference TRBV5-4 and TRBJ2-3, reads ETGVTQSPTHLIKTRGQQVTLRCSSQSGHNTVSWYQQALGQGPQFIFQYYREEENGRGNFPPRFSGLQFPNYSSELNVNALELDDSALYLCASSSMGLDRADTQYFGPGTRLTVL.

The chain recombines TRBV6-1 with TRBJ1-3, with 9 nucleotides matching TRBD1. Germline CDR1 is MNHNS and CDR2 is SASEGT. V gave up 7 bases and J gave up 7 bases; unmatched junction bases: 5. The CDR3 covers 13 residues. Here the CDR3 reads CASKGQGANTIYF. Written as DNA, the CDR3 is TGTGCCAGCAAGGGACAGGGCGCGAACACCATATATTTT.

The J gene is TRBJ2-3, the V gene TRBV7-9; the D gene is possibly TRBD1 (6 bases). Per the germline V gene, CDR1 is SEHNR and CDR2 is FQNEAQ (reference sequence). The CDR3 covers 16 residues. Trimming left V 3 bases short and J 3 bases short, with 16 bases between. CDR3: CASSFSLGARTDTQYF. The CDR3 nucleotides are TGTGCCAGCAGCTTTTCCTTGGGGGCGCGGACAGATACGCAGTATTTT.

This sequence joins TRBV7-9 and TRBJ1-2; no firm D call. Trimming took off 3 bases at V and 2 bases at J, with 10 bases between the two ends. The CDR3 consists of 14 residues. Looked up from germline, CDR1 is SEHNR and CDR2 is FQNEAQ (reference sequence). Here the CDR3 DNA reads TGTGCCAGCAGCTTCATTACGGGGAACTATGGCTACACCTTC. Its protein product is CASSFITGNYGYTF.

The chain employs TRBV10-3 and TRBJ1-5; possible D gene TRBD1, 5 bases. Germline V gene data show CDR1 as ENHRY and CDR2 as SYGVKD. V shed 0 bases and J shed 3 bases, with 15 bases lying between them. This CDR3 spans 17 amino acids. The CDR3 protein is CAISESRPGPTNQPQHF. The CDR3 DNA reads TGTGCCATCAGTGAGTCGAGGCCAGGGCCCACCAATCAGCCCCAGCATTTT.

The chain has TRBV4-3 and TRBJ1-2, with D possibly TRBD1 on 5 matching bases. The CDR3 totals 14 residues. Germline V CDR1 and CDR2: LGHNA, YSLEER. V lost 1 base, J lost 4 bases, and 10 bases lay in between. CDR3 coding DNA: TGCGCCAGCAGCCAAGCCCTGGGGGGCTATGGCTACACCTTC. It is translated as CASSQALGGYGYTF.

The chain carries TRBV9 and TRBJ2-7; 10 nucleotides agree with TRBD1. This CDR3 has 16 amino acids. After removal of 4 bases from V and 6 bases from J, the junction contained 13 bases not matched to a gene. From germline, CDR1 is SGDLS and CDR2 YYNGEE. Here the CDR3 DNA reads TGTGCCAGCAGCCCAACCGGGACAGGGGTCTGGTCCGAGCAGTACTTC. Translation gives CASSPTGTGVWSEQYF.

V usage is TRBV7-9 and J usage is TRBJ1-2; D is perhaps TRBD1 (5 bases). V lost 5 bases and J lost 6, with 28 bases in between. The CDR3 runs 18 residues. CDR1 is SEHNR, CDR2 FQNEAQ, per germline (reference sequence). Written as DNA, the CDR3 is TGTGCCAGCAGCCCTACGGGACTAGACAGTGTTAGTCAGGATGGCTACACCTTC. Translation gives CASSPTGLDSVSQDGYTF. Using reference TRBV7-9 and TRBJ1-2 for the parts outside the CDR3, the full variable domain is DTGVSQNPRHKITKRGQNVTFRCDPISEHNRLYWYRQTLGQGPEFLTYFQNEAQLEKSRLLSDRFSAERPKGSFSTLEIQRTEQGDSAMYLCASSPTGLDSVSQDGYTFGSGTRLTVV.